This T cell receptor beta chain was sequenced in a study of blood T cell repertoires in COVID-19. The overall study: Samples taken during acute and convalescent COVID-19 were collected in the United States, Italy and Spain.

Germline lookup yields CDR1 MDHEN and CDR2 SYDVKM. The V segment lost 8 bases and the J segment 6 bases; nucleotides outside the gene matches: 19. This CDR3 is built from 17 residues. Per the original data handling: How many nucleated cells were present was estimated from reference gene primer amplification. Repertoires were generated with immunoSEQ multiplex PCR, while TCRdb's copy carries only in-frame clones and drops some. V, J and clone size were drawn from that table, and D and trimming were deduced from the DNA. The sample includes about 220,000 clones, approximately 85% seen only once; the top ten take roughly 5.5%. Patients from Seattle were sampled longitudinally, starting during active infection.

The sequence came from a woman between 65 and 79 years old with COVID-19, enrolled during active disease. The sample consisted of peripheral blood. This chain connects TRBV28 to TRBJ1-1, with 9 bases matching TRBD1. The CDR3 DNA reads TGTGCCAGCCGATACTTTACAGGGGGCGCAGGAGTCTCTGAAGCTTTCTTT. It yields the protein CASRYFTGGAGVSEAFF.